The source of this TCR beta chain is a study of T cell changes during pregnancy in multiple sclerosis. The CDR3 sequence is 14 residues long. The V end lost 5 bases, the J end lost 2 bases, and 12 bases lay between the germline ends. Germline V gene data show CDR1 as MDHEN and CDR2 as SYDVKM. Assay used: immunoSEQ multiplex PCR; TCRdb lists only in-frame clones, some missing. The repertoire holds about 61,000 clones, with roughly 86% as singletons. This clonotype originated in a female donor with multiple sclerosis, enrolled in a pregnancy study. Source: peripheral blood, taken in the first trimester of pregnancy. The chain links TRBV28 to TRBJ2-5; weak D call: TRBD2 (6 bases). CDR3 nucleotide sequence: TGTGCCAGCAGTCGGGGTGGAGGGCAAGAGACCCAGTACTTC. Translating gives CASSRGGGQETQYF.